This entry describes one T cell receptor (beta chain). What it recognizes is unknown. A second about 6 to 12 cycle PCR used barcoded and J-beta primers. Tags on each cDNA molecule came from a template-switch adaptor with 12 random nucleotides. Via MiXCR, TCRdb re-called the 5' RACE reads, giving one row per CDR3 protein. This table holds over a million distinct CDR3 sequences, approximately 42% found once. This sample stems from a study of blood T cells in healthy people across ages. The study, taken as a whole, reports: Unsorted PBMCs ruled out conclusive naive versus antigen-experienced comparison.

This CDR3 has 14 amino acids. Germline lookup yields CDR1 SGHKS and CDR2 YYEKEE (reference sequence). Trimming stripped 4 bases from V and 3 bases from J, with 11 bases between. This chain connects TRBV5-5 to TRBJ1-5; the D gene is possibly TRBD1 (5 bases). The sequence came from a woman younger than 30 in good health. Sequencing was done on a sample of blood. CDR3 sequence: CASSTGLVNQPQHF. DNA for the CDR3: TGTGCCAGCAGCACAGGCCTCGTCAATCAGCCCCAGCATTTT.